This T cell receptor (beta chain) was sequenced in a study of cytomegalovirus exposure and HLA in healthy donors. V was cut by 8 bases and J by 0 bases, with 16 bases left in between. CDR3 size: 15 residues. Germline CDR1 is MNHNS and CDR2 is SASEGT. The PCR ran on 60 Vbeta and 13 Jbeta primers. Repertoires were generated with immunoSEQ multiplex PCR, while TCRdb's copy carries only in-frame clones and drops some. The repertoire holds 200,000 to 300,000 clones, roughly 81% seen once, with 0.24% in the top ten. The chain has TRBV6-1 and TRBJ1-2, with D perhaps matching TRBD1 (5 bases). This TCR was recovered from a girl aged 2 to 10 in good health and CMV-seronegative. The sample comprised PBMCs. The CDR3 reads CASGGTPSANYGYTF. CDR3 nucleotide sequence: TGTGCCAGCGGGGGGACCCCCTCGGCTAACTATGGCTACACCTTC.